This is a list of T cell receptor beta chains from one sample in a study of cytomegalovirus exposure and HLA in healthy donors. Only in-frame clones appear in the TCRdb table, and some are missing; sequencing was by immunoSEQ multiplex PCR. This sample has over 90,000 clones, with roughly four fifths found just once. Material: PBMCs. The receptors were sampled from an older woman in good health and CMV-seropositive. Both conserved end residues are part of each CDR3. A D gene is named only where the DNA matches it firmly. For some rows the clone size is stated as once, few or many, or as a class when expanded; others skip it.

J: TRBJ2-7
V: TRBV4-1
size: few
D: TRBD2
DNA: TGCGCCAGCAGCCAAGAATACGAGACTAGCGGATACTACGAGCAGTACTTC
CDR3: CASSQEYETSGYYEQYF

J: TRBJ2-1
V: TRBV27
size: .
D: .
DNA: TGTGCCAGCACACCCAGCGGGCCCTCCTACAATGAGCAGTTCTTC
CDR3: CASTPSGPSYNEQFF

J: TRBJ1-1
V: TRBV7-2
size: .
D: TRBD1
DNA: TGTGCCAGCAGGATGGGCCGGACAGGGAAGGTGTACACTGAAGCTTTCTTT
CDR3: CASRMGRTGKVYTEAFF

J: TRBJ2-7
V: TRBV4-1
size: .
D: .
DNA: TGCGCCAGCAGCCAAGGTGGAGATGGACAAAGCTCCTACGAGCAGTACTTC
CDR3: CASSQGGDGQSSYEQYF

J: TRBJ1-5
V: TRBV6-1
size: .
D: .
DNA: TGTGCCAGCAGTGAAAAGCGTCAGGGGTTGCTTCAGCCCCAGCATTTT
CDR3: CASSEKRQGLLQPQHF

J: TRBJ1-1
V: TRBV10-2
size: .
D: .
DNA: TGCGCCAGCAGTGACTTCAGGGACACTGAAGCTTTCTTT
CDR3: CASSDFRDTEAFF

J: TRBJ2-1
V: TRBV6-5
size: once
D: .
DNA: TGTGCCAGCAGTAGGGCCGAGGGAGAGCAGTTCTTC
CDR3: CASSRAEGEQFF

J: TRBJ1-5
V: TRBV25-1
size: .
D: TRBD1
DNA: TGTGCCAGCAGTGAACAGGGGGCTCGAGGCAATCAGCCCCAGCATTTT
CDR3: CASSEQGARGNQPQHF

J: TRBJ2-5
V: TRBV6-5
size: .
D: TRBD2
DNA: TGTGCCAGCGTGGGTAGCGGGAGAGAGACCCAGTACTTC
CDR3: CASVGSGRETQYF

J: TRBJ2-1
V: TRBV28
size: .
D: .
DNA: TGTGCCAGCAGTTTAGGGCACAATGAGCAGTTCTTC
CDR3: CASSLGHNEQFF

J: TRBJ1-1
V: TRBV5-1
size: .
D: .
DNA: TGCGCCAGCAGCTTGGGGGGCAGGAACACTGAAGCTTTCTTT
CDR3: CASSLGGRNTEAFF

J: TRBJ1-1
V: TRBV30
size: .
D: .
DNA: TGCGGGTTGACCAAAATGAACACTGAAGCTTTCTTT
CDR3: CGLTKMNTEAFF

J: TRBJ2-3
V: TRBV5-1
size: .
D: TRBD2
DNA: TGCGCCAGCAGCTTAGCGGGAGCTGGAGATACGCAGTATTTT
CDR3: CASSLAGAGDTQYF

J: TRBJ1-5
V: TRBV29-1
size: .
D: TRBD1
DNA: TGCAGCGTTGGGACAGGCTTCAATCAGCCCCAGCATTTT
CDR3: CSVGTGFNQPQHF

J: TRBJ2-3
V: TRBV9
size: .
D: TRBD2
DNA: TGTGCCAGCAGCACGGAAGCGGGGGGGGCAGATACGCAGTATTTT
CDR3: CASSTEAGGADTQYF

J: TRBJ1-1
V: TRBV6-1
size: .
D: .
DNA: TGTGCCAGCAGGAGACAGCTGAACACTGAAGCTTTCTTT
CDR3: CASRRQLNTEAFF

J: TRBJ1-1
V: TRBV2
size: .
D: .
DNA: TGTGCCAGCAGTCTCAGGGTAACCCCGAGAGAAGCTTTCTTT
CDR3: CASSLRVTPREAFF

J: TRBJ1-5
V: TRBV9
size: .
D: TRBD1
DNA: TGTGCCAGCAGCGTAGGACAGGGAAATCAGCCCCAGCATTTT
CDR3: CASSVGQGNQPQHF